The 25 T cell receptor beta chains below come from one sample, sequenced in a study of blood T cell repertoires in COVID-19. This table comes from immunoSEQ multiplex PCR, and its TCRdb copy is limited to in-frame clones, with some not included. The data hold hundreds of thousands of clones, with 75% to 90% observed a single time. Sequencing was carried out using peripheral blood. All receptors come from a woman aged 55-75 years with acute or convalescent COVID-19.

The chain carries TRBV7-8 and TRBJ2-7, with 8 bases lining up with TRBD1. This CDR3 region has 13 residues. Germline CDR1 SGHVS, CDR2 FQNEAQ. V trimming: 1 base; J trimming: 4 bases; junction bases outside the gene matches: 0. CDR3 region: CASSLGDRYEQYF. The CDR3 DNA follows: TGTGCCAGCAGCTTAGGGGACAGGTACGAGCAGTACTTC.

This clone was seen only a few times. The junction departs from the called germline gene at one end, perhaps through a read error. The CDR3 region has the DNA TGTGCTAGCAGCTTAGTATCAGGGTTACTTGGCTACACCTTC. It encodes CASSLVSGLLGYTF. This rearrangement joins TRBV7-7 to TRBJ1-2; D might be TRBD1 (5 bases). Germline V CDR1 and CDR2: SSHAT, FNYEAQ (reference sequence). The CDR3 totals 14 residues. Full variable domain (rest looked up from reference TRBV7-7 and TRBJ1-2): GAGVSQSPRYKVTKRGQDVTLRCDPISSHATLYWYQQALGQGPEFLTYFNYEAQPDKSGLPSDRFSAERPEGSISTLTIQRTEQRDSAMYRCASSLVSGLLGYTFGSGTRLTVV.

This clone has only one observation. The chain uses TRBV6-5 and TRBJ1-2, with D possibly being TRBD1 (6 bases). CDR1 MNHEY and CDR2 SVGAGI come from the germline V gene. This CDR3 has 15 residues. Between the trimmed V and J ends, which lost 7 bases and 2 bases, there was a span of 17 bases. CDR3 sequence reads: CASIDDRRRNYGYTF. DNA of the CDR3: TGTGCCAGCATCGACGACAGGCGACGAAACTATGGCTACACCTTC.

The J gene is TRBJ1-3, the V gene TRBV4-3; the D gene is possibly TRBD1 (5 bases). The CDR3 totals 17 residues. V dropped 0 bases and J dropped 1 base, with 13 bases sitting between them. CDR1 is LGHNA and CDR2 is YSLEER in the germline V gene. CDR3 sequence (DNA): TGCGCCAGCAGCCAAGACATGTTAAGGGGTTCTGGAAACACCATATATTTT. This codes for CASSQDMLRGSGNTIYF.

The gene calls are TRBV15 and TRBJ2-5; 14 bases are shared with TRBD2. This CDR3 spans 19 amino acids. V shed 5 bases, J shed 1 base, and the junction held 12 bases outside the gene matches. Germline CDR1 is LNHNV and CDR2 is YYDKDF (reference sequence). The CDR3 DNA reads as TGTGCCACCAGCCGACCGAACCTGGGACTAGCGGGAGCCCAAGAGACCCAGTACTTC. It yields the protein CATSRPNLGLAGAQETQYF.

This chain connects TRBV19 to TRBJ2-7, with 8 bases that match TRBD1. CDR3 length: 17 residues. CDR1 is LNHDA, CDR2 SQIVND, per germline (reference sequence). V lost 3 bases to trimming and J lost 2 bases; unmatched junction nucleotides: 12. CDR3 protein: CASSIALGETGAYEQYF. The CDR3, as DNA: TGTGCCAGTAGTATCGCCTTGGGGGAGACAGGGGCCTACGAGCAGTACTTC.

The chain employs TRBV9 and TRBJ2-1; D possibly corresponds to TRBD2 (6 bases). The CDR3 runs 16 residues. Trimming removed 7 bases at V and 2 bases at J, with 19 bases between. Germline V gene lookup returns CDR1 SGDLS and CDR2 YYNGEE. In DNA, the CDR3 is TGTGCCAGCGCCGATCCGCGGGGCCTGGCCTACAATGAGCAGTTCTTC. Protein sequence: CASADPRGLAYNEQFF. Full variable domain (rest looked up from reference TRBV9 and TRBJ2-1): DSGVTQTPKHLITATGQRVTLRCSPRSGDLSVYWYQQSLDQGLQFLIQYYNGEERAKGNILERFSAQQFPDLHSELNLSSLELGDSALYFCASADPRGLAYNEQFFGPGTRLTVL.

The chain recombines TRBV27 with TRBJ2-7; D ambiguous. The CDR3 has 15 residues. The V gene lost 4 bases and the J gene lost 0 bases, with 13 bases spanning the gap. Germline values: CDR1 MNHEY, CDR2 SMNVEV (reference sequence). The CDR3 DNA is TGTGCCAGCAGTTATCTTAGCTTGGGCTCCTACGAGCAGTACTTC. Residues: CASSYLSLGSYEQYF.

In its sample, this clone was seen a few times. In DNA form, the CDR3 reads TGTGCCAGTATCGGCCTCCTTACCGGGACAGACACTGAAGCTTTCTTT. This encodes CASIGLLTGTDTEAFF. This chain links TRBV19 with TRBJ1-1; 7 nucleotides align to TRBD1. CDR3 length: 16 amino acids. V dropped 7 bases and J dropped 3; count of bases not matched to a gene: 14. Germline-derived CDR1 and CDR2 are LNHDA and SQIVND (reference sequence).

This clone came up once. CDR3 sequence (DNA): TGCGCCAGCAGCCATGGGACACGCACAGATACGCAGTATTTT. This translates into CASSHGTRTDTQYF. This chain uses TRBV4-3 with TRBJ2-3, with D maybe TRBD1 (6 bases). The CDR3 loop spans 14 amino acids. The germline V gene encodes CDR1 LGHNA and CDR2 YSLEER. Between the trimmed V and J ends, which lost 3 bases and 1 base, there was a span of 8 bases.

The chain is built from TRBV24-1 and TRBJ1-5, with 9 bases lining up with TRBD1. Unmatched junction bases numbered 8, after V lost 4 bases and J lost 5 bases. The CDR3 sequence is 16 residues long. Germline V gene data show CDR1 as KGHDR and CDR2 as SFDVKD. CDR3 DNA sequence: TGTGCCACCAGTGACCCGGGACAGGGAAATTATCAGCCCCAGCATTTT. Protein: CATSDPGQGNYQPQHF.

This rearrangement joins TRBV28 to TRBJ1-4; TRBD1 aligns across 8 bases. The ends lost 3 bases at V and 6 bases at J; junction bases unmatched: 9. The germline gives CDR1 MDHEN, CDR2 SYDVKM. The CDR3 consists of 16 residues. The CDR3 sequence is CASSLSGTGDHEKLFF. CDR3 in DNA: TGTGCCAGCAGTTTGTCCGGGACAGGAGACCATGAAAAACTGTTTTTT.

As DNA, the CDR3 is TGCGCCAGCAAAGAACAGGGGGTCTCCTACAATGAGCAGTTCTTC. Amino acids: CASKEQGVSYNEQFF. The chain couples TRBV5-1 to TRBJ2-1, with 8 nucleotides matching TRBD1. With V trimmed by 6 bases and J by 0 bases, 5 bases remained unmatched. This CDR3 is 15 amino acids long. The germline CDR1 and CDR2 sequences are SGHRS and YFSETQ.

The J gene is TRBJ2-1, the V gene TRBV11-2, with D possibly TRBD2 on 6 matching bases. The CDR3 is made up of 17 amino acids. In germline, CDR1 is SGHAT, CDR2 FQNNGV. Trimming took off 0 bases at V and 7 bases at J, with 19 bases between the two ends. The CDR3 sequence: CASSLDGARERQNEQFF. In DNA, the CDR3 is TGTGCCAGCAGCTTAGATGGGGCCCGGGAGCGGCAGAATGAGCAGTTCTTC.

The chain joins TRBV7-8 to TRBJ2-7, with TRBD1 matching 8 bases. With 5 bases clipped from V and 0 bases from J, the junction kept 9 bases outside the gene matches. CDR1 SGHVS and CDR2 FQNEAQ come from the germline V gene. The CDR3 extends over 16 amino acids. CDR3 coding DNA: TGTGCCAGCAGCCTAACCGACAGGGGCCTCTCCTACGAGCAGTACTTC. Translation: CASSLTDRGLSYEQYF.

The rearrangement joins TRBV27 to TRBJ2-7; D ambiguous. The CDR3 sequence is 16 residues long. V gave up 5 bases and J gave up 1 base, with 18 bases separating them. Germline CDR1 and CDR2: MNHEY and SMNVEV (reference sequence). CDR3 nucleotide sequence: TGTGCCAGCAGTCCCTCCCTTGGCGGTCAATCCTACGAGCAGTACTTC. This sequence encodes CASSPSLGGQSYEQYF.

The rearrangement links TRBV6-6 to TRBJ2-5, with D maybe TRBD1 (6 bases). Germline V gene sequence: CDR1 MNHNY, CDR2 SVGAGI (reference sequence). The germline V and J ends were trimmed by 9 bases and 0 bases, with 11 bases remaining between them. This CDR3 region has 13 residues. The CDR3 region has the DNA TGTGCCAGTCGAAACAGGGACCAAGAGACCCAGTACTTC. Protein sequence: CASRNRDQETQYF.

The chain employs TRBV7-9 and TRBJ2-3; TRBD2 might be the D (6 bases). Germline V gives CDR1 SEHNR, CDR2 FQNEAQ (reference sequence). The CDR3 consists of 16 residues. The ends were cut back, 5 bases at V and 4 bases at J, with 19 bases in the middle. CDR3 residues: CASSPRGGTYADTQYF. The CDR3 DNA follows: TGTGCCAGCAGCCCTCGGGGAGGTACCTACGCAGATACGCAGTATTTT.

This CDR3 is CASSISQNTEAFF. In nucleotides, the CDR3 is TGTGCCAGTAGTATCAGTCAGAACACTGAAGCTTTCTTT. V is TRBV19 and J is TRBJ1-1, with D hard to call. V dropped 3 bases and J dropped 1 base, with 6 bases sitting between them. This CDR3 has 13 residues. The germline gives CDR1 LNHDA, CDR2 SQIVND (reference sequence). Using reference TRBV19 and TRBJ1-1 for the parts outside the CDR3, the full variable domain is DGGITQSPKYLFRKEGQNVTLSCEQNLNHDAMYWYRQDPGQGLRLIYYSQIVNDFQKGDIAEGYSVSREKKESFPLTVTSAQKNPTAFYLCASSISQNTEAFFGQGTRLTVV.

The gene calls are TRBV4-2 and TRBJ2-2; 8 nucleotides line up with TRBD2. This CDR3 comprises 17 residues. From germline, CDR1 is LGHNA and CDR2 YNFKEQ. The V and J ends lost 0 bases and 6 bases, in that order; junction bases with no gene match: 9. The CDR3 DNA reads TGTGCCAGCAGCCAAGATCCGGGAGCGGGGGTCTCCGGGGAGCTGTTTTTT. Translation: CASSQDPGAGVSGELFF.

V usage is TRBV6-2 or TRBV6-3 and J usage is TRBJ2-3; a weak D match, TRBD2 (6 bases). The CDR3 has 15 amino acids. Trimming removed 0 bases from V and 15 bases from J, with 22 bases in between. Per the germline V gene, CDR1 is MNHEY and CDR2 is SVGEGT. This CDR3 reads CASSYSDLDYVGLYF. The CDR3 DNA reads as TGTGCCAGCAGTTACTCGGACCTGGACTACGTGGGGCTCTATTTT.

CDR3 amino acids: CASSMGEGRGTEAFF. As DNA, the CDR3 is TGTGCCAGTAGTATGGGGGAGGGCCGGGGCACTGAAGCTTTCTTT. This chain links TRBV19 with TRBJ1-1; possible D gene TRBD1, 5 bases. This CDR3 has 15 residues. Trimming removed 3 bases from V and 4 bases from J, with 15 bases in between. CDR1 and CDR2 from the germline V gene are LNHDA and SQIVND (reference sequence).

V and J are TRBV18 and TRBJ1-6; no clear D. CDR1 KGHSH and CDR2 LQKENI come from the germline V gene. This CDR3 has 15 amino acids. The V and J ends lost 5 bases and 7 bases respectively, with 15 bases between them. CDR3 nucleotide sequence: TGTGCCAGCTCAGAGGAAACTACTCAGAATTCACCCCTCCACTTT. This encodes CASSEETTQNSPLHF. The whole variable domain, remainder taken from reference TRBV18 and TRBJ1-6, is NAGVMQNPRHLVRRRGQEARLRCSPMKGHSHVYWYRQLPEEGLKFMVYLQKENIIDESGMPKERFSAEFPKEGPSILRIQQVVRGDSAAYFCASSEETTQNSPLHFGNGTRLTVT.

The chain employs TRBV28 and TRBJ2-5; a weak D match, TRBD2 (5 bases). Germline lookup yields CDR1 MDHEN and CDR2 SYDVKM. V lost 5 bases to trimming and J lost 0 bases, with 16 bases between them. This CDR3 is built from 16 residues. CDR3 nucleotide sequence: TGTGCCAGCAGTCTCCCCGGGGTATTCGACCAAGAGACCCAGTACTTC. It specifies CASSLPGVFDQETQYF.

The rearrangement links TRBV3-1 (or the pseudogene TRBV3-2) to TRBJ1-4; 8 bases map to TRBD1. CDR1 and CDR2 (germline): LGHDT, YNNKEL (reference sequence). There are 15 residues in the CDR3. After removal of 5 bases from V and 2 bases from J, the junction contained 4 bases not matched to a gene. CDR3 bases: TGTGCCAGCAGCACGCGGACAGGGACTAATGAAAAACTGTTTTTT. Residues: CASSTRTGTNEKLFF.